Presented here are 28 T cell receptor beta chains from one specimen sequenced in a study of T cells in women clearing cervical HPV infection. Clones were read by immunoSEQ multiplex PCR, and TCRdb kept only the in-frame ones, dropping some. Its table lists 25,000 to 35,000 clones. Sequenced input: blood buffy coat. These receptor sequences come from a woman aged 18-70 years with a cervical HPV16 infection that either progressed to CIN3+ or cleared (not recorded which).

CDR3 DNA (partial): TGTGCCAGCAGTTCCGATACGCTAGCGGGGGGCAACAACAATGAG. This codes for CASSSDTLAGGNNNE. In full, the CDR3 reads CASSSDTLAGGNNNEQFF. The chain joins TRBV12-3 or TRBV12-4 to TRBJ2-1; 11 bases align to TRBD2. The read ends 3 residues before the CDR3 terminus; that terminus is restored from the germline J gene. V dropped 4 bases and J dropped 5; count of bases not matched to a gene: 13. The CDR3 is 18 amino acids.

As regards this clone: The CDR3 goes on 3 residues after the read ends, and that part is filled in from the germline J gene. This chain joins TRBV5-5 and TRBJ2-1, with 8 bases identical to TRBD1. The CDR3 runs to 15 residues. V was clipped by 3 bases and J by 4 bases; unmatched bases: 6. Looked up from germline, CDR1 is SGHKS and CDR2 is YYEKEE (reference sequence). Incomplete CDR3 DNA: TGTGCCAGCAGCTGGGACAGGACCCTATACAATGAG. Protein product: CASSWDRTLYNE. The whole CDR3 protein is CASSWDRTLYNEQFF.

With respect to this clone: The sequenced fragment ends 3 residues before the CDR3 boundary, so the rest is inferred from the germline J gene. The rearrangement uses TRBV18 and TRBJ1-1; possible D gene TRBD1, 5 bases. Germline lookup yields CDR1 KGHSH and CDR2 LQKENI. The CDR3 loop spans 14 amino acids. CDR3 DNA (partial): TGTGCCAGCTCACCCCAGGGACTCCAAGAGACA. Translating it yields CASSPQGLQET. The CDR3 in full is CASSPQGLQETAFF. The whole variable domain, remainder taken from reference TRBV18 and TRBJ1-1, is NAGVMQNPRHLVRRRGQEARLRCSPMKGHSHVYWYRQLPEEGLKFMVYLQKENIIDESGMPKERFSAEFPKEGPSILRIQQVVRGDSAAYFCASSPQGLQETAFFGQGTRLTVV.

CDR3 DNA, as far as it was read: TGTGCCAGCACTGACCAGGGGGTCGAGCAAGAGACG. Protein sequence: CASTDQGVEQET. The whole CDR3 sequence reads CASTDQGVEQETQYF. The V gene is TRBV6-2 or TRBV6-3, the J gene TRBJ2-3; 7 bases line up with TRBD1. The sequenced fragment ends 3 residues before the CDR3 boundary, so the rest is inferred from the germline J gene. CDR1 is MNHEY, CDR2 SVGEGT, per germline. There are 15 residues in the CDR3.

Details on this clone: Sequencing ends 3 residues short of the CDR3 end; the germline J gene provides the rest. V is TRBV19 and J is TRBJ2-7; D possibly corresponds to TRBD2 (7 bases). The CDR3 covers 14 residues. Trimming pared 9 bases from V and 0 bases from J, leaving 15 bases between. Germline lookup yields CDR1 LNHDA and CDR2 SQIVND (reference sequence). The chain's CDR3 is CASRDGGPSYEQYF. The DNA read from the CDR3 is TGTGCCAGCCGGGACGGGGGGCCCTCCTACGAG.

Remarks on this clone: One end of the junction varies from germline; a read error may be responsible. The read ends 3 residues early relative to the CDR3; the germline J gene fills the gap. The gene calls are TRBV7-7 and TRBJ2-5; a possible D gene is TRBD1 (8 bases). Germline CDR1 is SSHAT and CDR2 is FNYEAQ (reference sequence). The CDR3 consists of 15 residues. The part of the CDR3 DNA that was read is TGTGCTAGCAGCTACCTAGGACAGGGAGGGGAGACC. Amino acids: CASSYLGQGGET. The whole CDR3 protein reads CASSYLGQGGETQYF.

About this clone: Read data end 3 residues before the CDR3 end; the end is taken from the germline J gene. The chain links TRBV6-2 or TRBV6-3 to TRBJ2-7; D possibly corresponds to TRBD2 (5 bases). This CDR3 contains 12 residues. V dropped 4 bases and J dropped 5 bases, with 9 bases sitting between them. Looked up from germline, CDR1 is MNHEY and CDR2 is SVGEGT. The CDR3 spells CASSFTGNEQYF. The CDR3 DNA, read in part, is TGTGCCAGCAGTTTTACGGGGAACGAG.

As for this clone: The read terminates 3 residues ahead of where the CDR3 ends, so the germline J gene completes it. Other DNA sequences within the sample encode an identical CDR3. The chain couples TRBV5-1 to TRBJ2-5, with D hard to call. This CDR3 is 14 amino acids long. Germline CDR1 is SGHRS and CDR2 is YFSETQ. V gave up 4 bases and J gave up 1 base, with 11 bases separating them. CDR3 bases read: TGCGCCAGCAGCCTGGTGGCTAGCCAAGAGACC. It specifies CASSLVASQET. The CDR3 in its entirety is CASSLVASQETQYF.

Turning to this clone: The read halts 3 residues ahead of the CDR3 end, with the missing end drawn from the germline J gene. This chain links TRBV30 with TRBJ2-6; D remains ambiguous. V was trimmed by 4 bases and J by 0 bases, leaving 10 bases between them. Germline V CDR1 and CDR2: GTSNPN, SVGIG (reference sequence). The CDR3 is 15 residues long. The sequenced part of the CDR3 DNA is TGTGCCTGGAACGCAGGTCTCTCTGGGGCCAACGTC. Amino acids: CAWNAGLSGANV. The complete CDR3 reads CAWNAGLSGANVLTF.

A note on this clone: The read gets to within 3 residues of the CDR3 end, and the germline J gene fills in the rest. The chain employs TRBV7-9 and TRBJ2-4; 8 positions match TRBD1. The CDR3 totals 14 residues. Germline V gene data show CDR1 as SEHNR and CDR2 as FQNEAQ (reference sequence). The sequenced CDR3 bases are TGTGCCAGCAGCCTAGAATTCGGACAGGGTGGT. It encodes CASSLEFGQGG. The entire CDR3 reads CASSLEFGQGGQYF.

On this clone: The read stops 3 residues short of the end of the CDR3; the missing end is completed from the germline J gene. The chain carries TRBV12-3 or TRBV12-4 and TRBJ2-7; D is perhaps TRBD1 or TRBD2 (5 bases each). With 3 bases removed from V and 3 bases from J, the gap between germline ends came to 12 bases. This CDR3 region has 14 residues. The CDR3 here is CASSFRGVDYEQYF. The DNA read from the CDR3 is TGTGCCAGCAGTTTTCGAGGGGTAGACTACGAG.

In regard to this clone: The sequenced fragment ends 3 residues before the CDR3 boundary, so the rest is inferred from the germline J gene. V and J are TRBV19 and TRBJ2-7, with D perhaps TRBD2 (5 bases). This CDR3 is built from 13 residues. V lost 2 bases to trimming and J lost 3 bases, with 8 bases between them. CDR1 and CDR2 from the germline V gene are LNHDA and SQIVND (reference sequence). The CDR3: CASSIMAGYEQYF. The CDR3 bases that were read are TGTGCCAGTAGTATAATGGCGGGCTACGAG. Based on the CDR3 plus reference TRBV19 and TRBJ2-7, the full variable domain is DGGITQSPKYLFRKEGQNVTLSCEQNLNHDAMYWYRQDPGQGLRLIYYSQIVNDFQKGDIAEGYSVSREKKESFPLTVTSAQKNPTAFYLCASSIMAGYEQYFGPGTRLTVT.

With respect to this clone: Read sequence stops 3 residues before the CDR3 end, and the germline J gene provides the missing end. V is TRBV7-2 and J is TRBJ2-7; 8 bases are shared with TRBD2. Germline loops: CDR1 SGHTA, CDR2 FQGNSA. CDR3 length: 14 amino acids. J gave up 2 bases and V 5 bases, and 5 bases lay outside the gene matches. The CDR3 DNA, read in part, is TGTGCCAGCAGCCCCACGGGGGGGCCCTACGAG. This translates into CASSPTGGPYE. The CDR3 in its entirety is CASSPTGGPYEQYF.

Remarks on this clone: The read ends 3 residues early relative to the CDR3; the germline J gene fills the gap. The chain links TRBV20-1 to TRBJ2-1; D remains ambiguous. Looked up from germline, CDR1 is DFQATT and CDR2 is SNEGSKA (reference sequence). Trimming shortened V by 6 bases and J by 2 bases, and 17 bases separated the two germline ends. CDR3 length: 15 amino acids. Here the CDR3 reads CSANLGLSPYNEQFF. The sequenced part of the CDR3 DNA is TGCAGTGCCAACCTAGGCCTGAGCCCCTACAATGAG.

Concerning this clone itself: The read is 3 residues too short to cover the CDR3 end, so that end is filled in from the germline J gene. This chain uses TRBV7-2 with TRBJ2-4, with D unclear. The germline CDR1 and CDR2 sequences are SGHTA and FQGNSA. CDR3 length: 13 amino acids. This CDR3 is CASSLVGVYGQYF. CDR3 bases read: TGTGCCAGCAGCTTAGTCGGTGTCTATGGT.

A remark on this clone: The read ends 3 residues early relative to the CDR3; the germline J gene fills the gap. The chain carries TRBV10-1 and TRBJ2-7, with 7 bases matching TRBD2. The CDR3 contains 13 residues. J lost 3 bases, V lost 6 bases, and 5 bases had no gene match. Germline V gene sequence: CDR1 WNHNN, CDR2 SYGVQD (reference sequence). The DNA read from the CDR3 is TGCGCCAGCAGGGGGAGGGGAAGCTACGAG. Protein product: CASRGRGSYE. The whole CDR3 sequence reads CASRGRGSYEQYF.

Of note for this clone: The read halts 3 residues ahead of the CDR3 end, with the missing end drawn from the germline J gene. V gene TRBV18 combines with J gene TRBJ1-1; D is ambiguous. CDR3 length equals 13 residues. Germline V gives CDR1 KGHSH, CDR2 LQKENI. Here the CDR3 reads CASSPTTDYEAFF. The part of the CDR3 DNA that was read is TGTGCCAGCTCACCTACTACAGACTACGAG.

In regard to this clone: The read ends 3 residues shy of where the CDR3 ends; the end is completed using the germline J gene. The chain couples TRBV7-3 to TRBJ2-1; no firm D call. Germline V CDR1 and CDR2: SGHTA, FQGTGA. This CDR3 contains 14 residues. The V gene lost 1 base and the J gene lost 9 bases, with 13 bases spanning the gap. The CDR3 spells CASSLMVGPGEQFF. CDR3 bases read: TGTGCCAGCAGCTTAATGGTGGGCCCAGGTGAG.

On this clone: With the read ending 3 residues before the CDR3 end, the germline J gene is used to fill in that end. This chain joins TRBV7-6 and TRBJ2-3, with 11 bases identical to TRBD2. Germline CDR1 reads SGHVS; CDR2 reads FNYEAQ. CDR3 length equals 17 residues. The V and J ends lost 1 base and 5 bases, in that order; junction bases with no gene match: 8. CDR3 DNA, as far as it was read: TGTGCCAGCAGCTTAGGAGTCCTTAGCGGGAGGGAAGATACG. It translates to CASSLGVLSGREDT. The complete CDR3 reads CASSLGVLSGREDTQYF. Full variable domain (rest looked up from reference TRBV7-6 and TRBJ2-3): GAGVSQSPRYKVTKRGQDVALRCDPISGHVSLYWYRQALGQGPEFLTYFNYEAQQDKSGLPNDRFSAERPEGSISTLTIQRTEQRDSAMYRCASSLGVLSGREDTQYFGPGTRLTVL.

A note on this clone: Sequencing ends 3 residues short of the CDR3 end; the germline J gene provides the rest. The V gene is TRBV5-8, the J gene TRBJ1-2; D might be TRBD1 (6 bases). Trimming took 4 bases from V and 7 from J, leaving 17 bases between them. The CDR3 runs to 14 residues. Per the germline V gene, CDR1 is SGHTS and CDR2 is YDEGEE. The CDR3 bases that were read are TGTGCCAGCAGCCAAACACAACAGGGAATTGGC. Residues: CASSQTQQGIG. The CDR3 in its entirety is CASSQTQQGIGYTF.

On this clone itself: Read coverage stops 3 residues before the CDR3 terminus; the germline J gene supplies the remainder. The genes are TRBV30 and TRBJ2-7; 10 nucleotides align to TRBD2. V was clipped by 1 base and J by 1 base; unmatched bases: 10. CDR3 size: 17 residues. Per the germline V gene, CDR1 is GTSNPN and CDR2 is SVGIG (reference sequence). This CDR3 reads CAWSATRTSGPSYEQYF. The part of the CDR3 DNA that was read is TGTGCCTGGAGTGCGACACGGACTAGCGGACCTTCCTACGAG.

In the case of this clone: The read is 3 residues too short to cover the CDR3 end, so that end is filled in from the germline J gene. The chain links TRBV7-2 to TRBJ2-7; a weak D match, TRBD1 (5 bases). CDR1 and CDR2 (germline): SGHTA, FQGNSA. This CDR3 comprises 13 residues. Trimming pared 0 bases from V and 5 bases from J, leaving 8 bases between. The DNA read from the CDR3 is TGTGCCAGCAGCTTAGCGGACAAAAACGAG. Its translation: CASSLADKNE. The full CDR3 protein reads CASSLADKNEQYF.

Comment on this clone: The CDR3 is cut off 3 residues early in the read; its end comes from the germline J gene. The rearrangement uses TRBV7-2 and TRBJ2-4, with TRBD1 identical over 9 bases. Germline-derived CDR1 and CDR2 are SGHTA and FQGNSA. The CDR3 length is 13 residues. CDR3 amino acids: CASSLQGAKGQYF. The covered CDR3 bases are TGTGCCAGCAGCCTACAGGGGGCGAAGGGT.

Worth noting for this clone: From the germline J gene comes the end of the CDR3, since the read stops 3 residues before it. The chain couples TRBV19 to TRBJ2-7; TRBD1 matches 9 bases. V shed 5 bases, J shed 2 bases, and the junction held 7 bases outside the gene matches. The CDR3 totals 15 residues. CDR1 is LNHDA and CDR2 is SQIVND in the germline V gene (reference sequence). CDR3 DNA (partial): TGTGCCAGTAGTTCGGCGACAGGGGGTCCCTACGAG. It yields the protein CASSSATGGPYE. The full-length CDR3 reads as CASSSATGGPYEQYF.

Notes on this clone: The sequence runs out 3 residues before the end of the CDR3; the remainder is reconstructed from the germline J gene. The V and J genes are TRBV12-3 or TRBV12-4 and TRBJ2-2; 9 bases fit TRBD2. Trimming removed 7 bases from V and 7 bases from J; junction bases left unmatched: 13. The CDR3 consists of 16 residues. CDR3 bases read: TGTGCCAGCAACCGAGCCGCGGGAGGGCCCGGCGGGGAG. Encoded protein: CASNRAAGGPGGE. The complete CDR3 reads CASNRAAGGPGGELFF.

Comments on this clone: The read terminates 3 residues before the CDR3 end, so the remaining end is supplied by the germline J gene. This chain links TRBV12-5 with TRBJ2-5, with D uncertain. This CDR3 comprises 13 residues. V lost 4 bases to trimming and J lost 2 bases, with 8 bases between them. CDR1 LGHNT and CDR2 FRNRAP come from the germline V gene. The part of the CDR3 DNA that was read is TGTGCTAGTGGTTCCGGCAGGCAAGAGACC. Its protein is CASGSGRQET. The whole CDR3 protein reads CASGSGRQETQYF.

CDR3 DNA (partial): TGTGCCTGGAGATCACAGGGTAACTATGGC. Its translation is CAWRSQGNYG. The full CDR3 protein is CAWRSQGNYGYTF. The J gene is TRBJ1-2, the V gene TRBV30, with D possibly TRBD1 on 6 matching bases. The CDR3 is cut off 3 residues early in the read; its end comes from the germline J gene. Germline CDR1 GTSNPN, CDR2 SVGIG (reference sequence). The CDR3 is 13 residues long. The germline V and J ends were trimmed by 3 bases and 1 base, with 9 bases remaining between them.

About this clone itself: The read terminates 3 residues before the CDR3 end, so the remaining end is supplied by the germline J gene. This chain joins TRBV2 and TRBJ1-2, with D possibly being TRBD1 (5 bases). The germline V and J ends were trimmed by 10 bases and 4 bases, with 22 bases remaining between them. The length of the CDR3 is 15 residues. Germline V gene lookup returns CDR1 SNHLY and CDR2 FYNNEI. The sequenced part of the CDR3 DNA is TGTGCCATAACAACTGGGGCGCAGGGCCGCTATGGC. This translates into CAITTGAQGRYG. The entire CDR3 protein is CAITTGAQGRYGYTF.